The present T cell receptor beta chain was sequenced within a study of spatial heterogeneity in lung cancer. Overall study: The study observed each unique TCR and UMI combination more than ten times on average in raw reads. Whole-study findings and limits: It was found that expanded intratumoral alpha and beta TCR counts tracked tumor mutation counts.

This clonotype occurred many times. The antigen remains undetermined. TCRdb recomputed calls from the 5' RACE reads with MiXCR, one row per CDR3 protein. The sample has under 15,000 distinct CDR3 sequences, roughly 5.4% seen once. Germline loops: CDR1 LNHDA, CDR2 SQIVND (reference sequence). This CDR3 spans 14 amino acids. V gave up 2 bases and J gave up 4 bases, with 9 bases separating them. Time point meaning: sample taken at primary tumor resection. Samples were obtained from around 73 donors, all untreated early-stage non-small cell lung cancer patients. Frozen PBMC, nontumor lung or tumor provided whole RNA, which was sequenced unsorted.

Sequencing used lung tumor tissue, obtained at surgery. This clonotype was obtained from a female donor with early-stage non-small cell lung cancer. This chain joins TRBV19 and TRBJ1-5; D is unclear. The chain's CDR3 is CASSIQTWNQPQHF. The CDR3, as DNA: TGTGCCAGTAGTATACAGACGTGGAATCAGCCCCAGCATTTT.